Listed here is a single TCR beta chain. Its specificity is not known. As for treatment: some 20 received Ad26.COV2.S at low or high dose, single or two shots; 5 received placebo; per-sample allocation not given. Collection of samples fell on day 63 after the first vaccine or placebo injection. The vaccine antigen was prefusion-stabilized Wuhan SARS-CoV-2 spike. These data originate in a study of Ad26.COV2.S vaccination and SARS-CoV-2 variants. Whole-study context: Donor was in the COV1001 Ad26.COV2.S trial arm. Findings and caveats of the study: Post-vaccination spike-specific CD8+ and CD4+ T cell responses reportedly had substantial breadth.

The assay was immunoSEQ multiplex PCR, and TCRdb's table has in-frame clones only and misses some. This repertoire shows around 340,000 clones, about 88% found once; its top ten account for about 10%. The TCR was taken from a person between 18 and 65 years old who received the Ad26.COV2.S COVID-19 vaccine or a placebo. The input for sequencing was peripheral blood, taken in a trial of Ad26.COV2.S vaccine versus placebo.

CDR3 amino acids: CASSQLSAGVYEQYF. CDR3 nucleotides: TGCGCCAGCAGCCAACTATCCGCGGGAGTTTACGAGCAGTACTTC. This chain links TRBV4-1 with TRBJ2-7; 7 nucleotides line up with TRBD2. The CDR3 runs 15 residues. Germline lookup yields CDR1 MGHRA and CDR2 YSYEKL. V lost 2 bases, J lost 4 bases, and 8 bases stayed unmatched.